The clone carrying this T cell receptor (beta chain) came up a few times. The antigen is unknown. This entry is derived from a study of T cell clonotyping in hematopoietic cell transplantation. About the research overall: Pretransplant recipient samples were taken after cytoreduction. Notes on the study in general: Pathologically expanded recipient clonotypes increased progressively from day 30 to day 180 as diversity fell. Few recipient clonotypes overlapped donors; over 97% were de novo at given depth.

V shed 4 bases, J shed 1 base, and the junction held 7 bases outside the gene matches. The CDR3 extends over 16 amino acids. Germline CDR1 and CDR2: MNHNS and SASEGT. Sample time point: recipient sample about 28 days before transplant, after cytoreduction. Recipients were bled about 28 days pretransplant and at posttransplant days 30, 100, 180. The data were produced by immunoSEQ multiplex PCR, yet TCRdb's version contains in-frame clones alone and is incomplete. The sample has about 5,900 clones, approximately 80% seen once. The receptor comes from a woman aged 50 to 60 with acute myeloid leukemia. Some clones in this sample may be carry-over from other donors' samples. The sample consisted of peripheral blood mononuclear cells, taken before stem cell transplant. The chain carries TRBV6-1 and TRBJ2-3; 8 nucleotides agree with TRBD2. The CDR3 nucleotides read TGTGCCAGCAGTGTTGAGCGGGGGCTTGGCACAGATACGCAGTATTTT. It yields the protein CASSVERGLGTDTQYF.